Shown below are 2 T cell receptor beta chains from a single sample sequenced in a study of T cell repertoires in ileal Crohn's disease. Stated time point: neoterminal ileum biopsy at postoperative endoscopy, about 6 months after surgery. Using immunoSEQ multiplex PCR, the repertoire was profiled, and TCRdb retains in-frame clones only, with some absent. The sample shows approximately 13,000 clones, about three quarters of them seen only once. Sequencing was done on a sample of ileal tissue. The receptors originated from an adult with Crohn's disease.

This CDR3 is CASSYPQGGETQYF. CDR3 bases: TGTGCCAGCAGTTACCCGCAGGGTGGTGAGACCCAGTACTTC. The J gene is TRBJ2-5, the V gene TRBV6-5; D possibly corresponds to TRBD1 (5 bases). Germline V lookup: CDR1 MNHEY, CDR2 SVGAGI. This CDR3 is built from 14 residues. The germline V and J ends were trimmed by 2 bases and 5 bases, with 12 bases remaining between them.

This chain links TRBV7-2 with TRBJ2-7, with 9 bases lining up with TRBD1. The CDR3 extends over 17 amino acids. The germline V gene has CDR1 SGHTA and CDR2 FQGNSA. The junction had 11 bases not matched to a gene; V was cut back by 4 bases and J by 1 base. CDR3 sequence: CASSSAGQGIRSYEQYF. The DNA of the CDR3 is TGTGCCAGCAGCTCCGCGGGACAGGGAATAAGGTCCTACGAGCAGTACTTC.